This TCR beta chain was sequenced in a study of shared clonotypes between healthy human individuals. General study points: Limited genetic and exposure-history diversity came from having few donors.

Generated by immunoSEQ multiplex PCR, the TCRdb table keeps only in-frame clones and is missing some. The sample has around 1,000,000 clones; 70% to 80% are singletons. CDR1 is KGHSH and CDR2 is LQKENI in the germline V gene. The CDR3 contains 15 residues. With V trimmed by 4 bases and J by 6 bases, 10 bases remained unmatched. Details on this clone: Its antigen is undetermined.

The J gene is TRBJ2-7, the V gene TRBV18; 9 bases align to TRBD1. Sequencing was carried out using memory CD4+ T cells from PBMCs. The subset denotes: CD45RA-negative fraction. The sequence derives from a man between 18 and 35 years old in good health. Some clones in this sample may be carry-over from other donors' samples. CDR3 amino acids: CASSRPGQGGGEQYF. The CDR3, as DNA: TGTGCCAGCTCACGGCCGGGACAGGGAGGTGGCGAGCAGTACTTC.